The rows below give T cell receptor beta chains drawn from one sample of a study of CD8 T cells in Susac syndrome. TCRdb re-called the immunoSEQ multiplex PCR reads with MiXCR, one entry per CDR3 protein. The sample yields 100,000 or so distinct CDR3 sequences, 95% seen once. The sample was CD8+ T cells from PBMCs. The receptors were gathered from a human donor with Susac syndrome. The CDR3 runs from the conserved cysteine through the conserved F or W. For some rows the clone size is stated as once, few or many, or as a class when expanded; others skip it.

j_call clone_size v_call cdr3_aa
TRBJ2-3 . TRBV6-1 CARRLGQPGTDTQYF
TRBJ2-7 . TRBV20-1 CSASLREPGYEQYF
TRBJ2-1 . TRBV10-3 CATQGGAGANEQFF
TRBJ2-3 once TRBV9 CASSNPGAGGTDTQYF
TRBJ1-5 . TRBV10-3 CAISPGQGKGYSNQPQHF
TRBJ2-2 once TRBV9 CASSVLNAGELFF
TRBJ1-6 . TRBV20-1 CSAGSPGQGKPLHF
TRBJ2-5 . TRBV3-1 CASSRFISSAQETQYF
TRBJ2-7 . TRBV20-1 CSASGDREQYF
TRBJ2-7 . TRBV4-1 CASSPGGQGDYEQYF
TRBJ2-3 . TRBV20-1 CSASGLGAQYF
TRBJ2-1 . TRBV28 CASSLRDESFF
TRBJ1-1 . TRBV7-9 CASSAQRGGTEAFF
TRBJ1-5 . TRBV15 CATSRGSEPQHF
TRBJ2-2 . TRBV9 CASSVGRLAGTGELFF
TRBJ2-7 . TRBV11-2 CASSLAYRGKHEQYF
TRBJ1-2 . TRBV11-1 CASSSDRTDNYGYTF
TRBJ2-7 . TRBV6-5 CASRPRGPDTYEQYF
TRBJ2-2 . TRBV20-1 CSARDGRRDTGELFF
TRBJ2-2 . TRBV11-2 CASSFVLDGELFF
TRBJ2-7 . TRBV18 CASSPRQGDNEQYF
TRBJ2-5 . TRBV4-1 CASSHRQETQYF
TRBJ2-7 . TRBV12-3/TRBV12-4 CASRSTGSGEQYF
TRBJ2-7 . TRBV25-1 CASSYGAGGVYEQYF
TRBJ1-5 . TRBV6-4 CASSEQSETRNQPQHF
TRBJ2-1 . TRBV12-3/TRBV12-4 CASSPVGGVSEQFF
TRBJ1-5 . TRBV7-9 CASSLASGGGQPQHF
TRBJ1-2 . TRBV28 CASRTDYGYTF
TRBJ2-5 . TRBV6-1 CASGPYWDGYQETQYF
TRBJ2-3 . TRBV9 CASSVDGSYTDTQYF
TRBJ1-4 . TRBV7-9 CASRTTEDNEKLFF
TRBJ2-3 once TRBV11-2 CASSLAQGLTDTQYF
TRBJ1-2 few TRBV29-1 CSVRTSGVRGGYTF
TRBJ1-1 . TRBV15 CATSRGNTEAFF
TRBJ2-1 . TRBV5-4 CASSSAPGQGNNEQFF
TRBJ2-7 . TRBV6-5 CASSYSGIEQYF